This entry lists 16 T cell receptor beta chains sequenced from one sample in a study of cytomegalovirus exposure and HLA in healthy donors. Amplification used 60 Vbeta primers and 13 Jbeta primers. Using immunoSEQ multiplex PCR, the repertoire was profiled, and TCRdb retains in-frame clones only, with some absent. The table records over 65,000 clones, about three quarters of them present only once. The sequencing sample was made of PBMCs. The source of these receptors is a man aged 35 to 55 in good health and CMV-seronegative.

The chain is built from TRBV7-6 and TRBJ2-3, with 8 bases identical to TRBD2. CDR1 is SGHVS and CDR2 is FNYEAQ in the germline V gene. CDR3 length: 15 amino acids. V was pared by 4 bases and J by 2 bases, with 5 bases of the junction left unmatched. CDR3 protein: CASSSSGGPTDTQYF. CDR3 nucleotides: TGTGCCAGCAGCTCAAGCGGGGGACCCACAGATACGCAGTATTTT.

The chain combines TRBV28 with TRBJ1-5, with 10 bases identical to TRBD1. V lost 4 bases to trimming and J lost 7 bases; unmatched junction nucleotides: 7. CDR1 and CDR2 (germline): MDHEN, SYDVKM. This CDR3 comprises 15 residues. The DNA of the CDR3 is TGTGCCAGCAGTTCGGGACAGGGGAAAGGACAGCCCCAGCATTTT. It yields the protein CASSSGQGKGQPQHF.

The rearrangement uses TRBV7-9 and TRBJ1-2; D is perhaps TRBD1 (5 bases). In germline, CDR1 is SEHNR, CDR2 FQNEAQ (reference sequence). This CDR3 region has 16 residues. V lost 2 bases and J 2 bases, leaving 15 bases between the germline ends. In DNA form, the CDR3 reads TGTGCCAGCAGCTTACCCGGATTCCAGGGCAACTATGGCTACACCTTC. Its protein product is CASSLPGFQGNYGYTF.

This chain links TRBV21-1 with TRBJ1-5. TRBV21-1 corresponds to a pseudogene. CDR3 size: 18 residues. The CDR3 region has the DNA TGTGCCAGCAGCAAAACGGGGAGGGGCTCACGCAGGAATCAGCCCCAGCATTTT. Its translation: CASSKTGRGSRRNQPQHF.

This chain connects TRBV10-3 to TRBJ2-1, with D perhaps matching TRBD2 (7 bases). V lost 2 bases to trimming and J lost 1 base, with 15 bases between them. CDR3 length: 17 residues. Germline lookup yields CDR1 ENHRY and CDR2 SYGVKD. The chain's CDR3 is CAISEPLGGPSYNEQFF. CDR3 bases: TGTGCCATCAGTGAGCCTTTGGGGGGGCCTTCCTACAATGAGCAGTTCTTC.

The J gene is TRBJ2-3, the V gene TRBV7-6; no clear D. This CDR3 has 12 amino acids. Germline-derived CDR1 and CDR2 are SGHVS and FNYEAQ. The V end was cut by 3 bases, the J end by 4 bases, with 5 bases between. CDR3 protein: CASSFIADTQYF. CDR3 bases: TGTGCCAGCAGCTTCATAGCAGATACGCAGTATTTT.

The chain carries TRBV6-5 and TRBJ1-5, with a tentative D call TRBD1 (5 bases). This CDR3 is built from 15 residues. From germline, CDR1 is MNHEY and CDR2 SVGAGI. Between the trimmed V and J ends, which lost 0 bases and 4 bases, there was a span of 10 bases. CDR3 DNA: TGTGCCAGCAGTTACTCGTTGGGGGGAAATCAGCCCCAGCATTTT. Residues: CASSYSLGGNQPQHF.

The chain uses TRBV5-4 and TRBJ1-2; D not certain. The CDR3 runs 13 residues. Trimming removed 4 bases from V and 2 bases from J, with 9 bases in between. Germline CDR1 SGHNT, CDR2 YYREEE (reference sequence). Here the CDR3 DNA reads TGTGCCAGCAGCGGCCCCGCCAACTATGGCTACACCTTC. It is translated as CASSGPANYGYTF.

This clone has only one observation. This chain uses TRBV7-2 with TRBJ1-1, with D maybe TRBD1 (6 bases). Germline V gene lookup returns CDR1 SGHTA and CDR2 FQGNSA. CDR3 length equals 14 residues. V lost 1 base and J 1 base, leaving 7 bases between the germline ends. The DNA of the CDR3 is TGTGCCAGCAGCTTAGTACAGGGGAACACTGAAGCTTTCTTT. Protein: CASSLVQGNTEAFF.

The gene calls are TRBV2 and TRBJ2-1; TRBD2 agrees at 7 bases. This CDR3 has 12 residues. CDR1 and CDR2 from the germline V gene are SNHLY and FYNNEI. V was pared by 2 bases and J by 16 bases, with 8 bases of the junction left unmatched. CDR3 sequence reads: CASSELGGRSFF. The CDR3 DNA reads as TGTGCCAGCAGTGAATTAGGCGGGAGATCATTCTTC.

This chain links TRBV20-1 with TRBJ2-3; D is uncertain. V lost 1 base to trimming and J lost 6 bases, with 5 bases between them. This CDR3 has 11 residues. Per the germline V gene, CDR1 is DFQATT and CDR2 is SNEGSKA (reference sequence). CDR3 sequence: CSARVLDTQYF. As DNA, the CDR3 is TGCAGTGCTAGAGTACTTGATACGCAGTATTTT.

The V gene is TRBV7-2, the J gene TRBJ1-5, with 9 bases matching TRBD1. V shed 5 bases, J shed 7 bases, and the junction held 6 bases outside the gene matches. Per germline, CDR1 SGHTA and CDR2 FQGNSA. CDR3 size: 14 residues. CDR3 nucleotide sequence: TGTGCCAGCAGCCGCCGGGACAGGGAGCAGCCCCAGCATTTT. Amino acid sequence: CASSRRDREQPQHF.

The V and J genes are TRBV5-1 and TRBJ1-1, with D hard to call. The CDR3 is 15 residues long. Germline V gives CDR1 SGHRS, CDR2 YFSETQ. The V end was cut by 4 bases, the J end by 1 base, with 14 bases between. CDR3 DNA sequence: TGCGCCAGCAGCCCTCAAAAGTCAGAGAACACTGAAGCTTTCTTT. Protein product: CASSPQKSENTEAFF.

V gene TRBV7-2 combines with J gene TRBJ2-3; 11 bases are shared with TRBD2. This CDR3 comprises 15 residues. Germline assignment: CDR1 SGHTA and CDR2 FQGNSA. The trim removed 3 bases at V and 4 bases at J, leaving 3 bases unmatched. CDR3 in amino acids: CASSFSGGEADTQYF. CDR3 sequence (DNA): TGTGCCAGCAGCTTTAGCGGGGGGGAGGCAGATACGCAGTATTTT.

The V gene is TRBV11-1, the J gene TRBJ2-5; TRBD2 aligns across 9 bases. J was trimmed by 6 bases and V by 5 bases; bases with no gene match: 16. Per the germline V gene, CDR1 is SGHAT and CDR2 is FQDESV (reference sequence). CDR3 size: 17 residues. CDR3 protein: CASSPGFSGGPGKTQYF. The CDR3 DNA sequence: TGTGCCAGCAGCCCGGGCTTTAGCGGGGGACCAGGGAAGACCCAGTACTTC.

The chain couples TRBV7-9 to TRBJ2-7, with 14 bases identical to TRBD2. Trimming removed 2 bases from V and 5 bases from J; junction bases left unmatched: 14. The germline gives CDR1 SEHNR, CDR2 FQNEAQ (reference sequence). The CDR3 length is 19 residues. CDR3 region: CASSLSPPGTSGRRNEQYF. CDR3 coding DNA: TGTGCCAGCAGCTTATCGCCCCCCGGGACTAGCGGGAGACGAAACGAGCAGTACTTC.